This T cell receptor (beta chain) was sequenced in a study of T cells after yellow fever vaccination. A 5'RACE template-switching step, the method used to make TCR cDNA, added a universal primer site and UMIs. TCRdb re-called the 5' RACE reads with MiXCR, one entry per CDR3 protein. The sample lists about 430,000 distinct CDR3 sequences; over 15% were seen once. This clonotype has just a few counts. Its antigen is as yet unknown. General study findings and limits: After the booster, roughly 96% of CD4 and about nine tenths of CD8 primary-response clones were re-detected. In FACS-sorted repertoires, abundant clonotypes from the bulk population could appear as contaminants.

V was trimmed by 5 bases and J by 0 bases, leaving 24 bases between them. The germline CDR1 and CDR2 sequences are SEHNR and FQNEAQ (reference sequence). The CDR3 is 19 residues long. This TCR derives from a man aged 18 to 29 who received the YFV17D yellow fever vaccine. The rearrangement joins TRBV7-9 to TRBJ2-3; possibly TRBD1 for D (6 bases). The specimen was PBMCs, collected before the yellow fever booster vaccination. CDR3 in amino acids: CASSPLFFGQRTSTDTQYF. CDR3 coding DNA: TGTGCCAGCAGCCCGCTGTTTTTCGGACAGCGGACTAGCACAGATACGCAGTATTTT.